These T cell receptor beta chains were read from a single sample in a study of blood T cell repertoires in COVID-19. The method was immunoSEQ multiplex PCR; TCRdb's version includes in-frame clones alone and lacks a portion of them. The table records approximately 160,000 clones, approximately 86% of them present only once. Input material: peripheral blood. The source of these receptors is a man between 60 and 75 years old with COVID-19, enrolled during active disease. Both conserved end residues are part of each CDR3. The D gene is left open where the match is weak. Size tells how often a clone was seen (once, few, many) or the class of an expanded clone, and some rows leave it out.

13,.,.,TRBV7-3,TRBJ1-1,TGTGCCAGCAGCCGGCAGGGGCCTTTTGAAGCTTTCTTT,CASSRQGPFEAFF
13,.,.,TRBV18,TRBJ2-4,TGTGCCAGCTCCCCCAATGGGGGCGGCATTCAGTACTTC,CASSPNGGGIQYF
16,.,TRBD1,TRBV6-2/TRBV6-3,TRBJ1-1,TGTGCCAGCAGTTACGACGACGGGACAGGGTCCCCTGAAGCTTTCTTT,CASSYDDGTGSPEAFF
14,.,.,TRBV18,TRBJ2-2,TGTGCCAGCTCACCACAAAGGGAGGTCGGGGAGCTGTTTTTT,CASSPQREVGELFF
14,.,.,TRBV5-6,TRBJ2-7,TGTGCCAGCACTCTCGGACTTAGCTCCTACGAGCAGTACTTC,CASTLGLSSYEQYF
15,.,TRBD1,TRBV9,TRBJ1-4,TGTGCCAGCAGCGAACATGGGACAGCGGATGAAAAACTGTTTTTT,CASSEHGTADEKLFF
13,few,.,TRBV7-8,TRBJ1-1,TGTGCCAGCAGCGTACGGTGGAACACTGAAGCTTTCTTT,CASSVRWNTEAFF
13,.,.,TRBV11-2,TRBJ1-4,TGTGCCAGCAGCCAGATCCAGGGAGGAAAACTGTTTTTT,CASSQIQGGKLFF
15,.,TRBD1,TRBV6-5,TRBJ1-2,TGTGCCAGCAGTTACGCTACAGGGGGCCACTATGGCTACACCTTC,CASSYATGGHYGYTF
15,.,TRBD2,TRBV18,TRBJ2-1,TGTGCCAGCTCAGCCTTCGGGGGGTCAAACAATGAGCAGTTCTTC,CASSAFGGSNNEQFF
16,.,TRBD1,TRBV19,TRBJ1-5,TGTGCCAGTAGAAGCCGGATTAACAGGGGCGGTGAGCCCCAGCATTTT,CASRSRINRGGEPQHF
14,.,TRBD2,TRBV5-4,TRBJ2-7,TGTGCCAGCAGCCCCCGCGGGGGATCCTACGAGCAGTACTTC,CASSPRGGSYEQYF
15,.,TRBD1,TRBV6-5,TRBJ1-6,TGTGCCAGCAGACCGGACAGGGGTTATAATTCACCCCTCCACTTT,CASRPDRGYNSPLHF
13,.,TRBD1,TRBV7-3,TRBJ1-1,TGTGCCAGCAGCCTCGACAGGGACGGAGGAGCTTTCTTT,CASSLDRDGGAFF
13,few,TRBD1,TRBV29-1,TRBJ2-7,TGCAGCGTTGACCAACAGGGGGCTAGGGAGCAGTACTTC,CSVDQQGAREQYF
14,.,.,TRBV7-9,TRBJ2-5,TGTGCCAGCAGCTTAGCCCTTAGCGGAGAGACCCAGTACTTC,CASSLALSGETQYF
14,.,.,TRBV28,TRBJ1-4,TGTGCCAGCAGTTTACGGGGAGTTAGTGAAAAACTGTTTTTT,CASSLRGVSEKLFF
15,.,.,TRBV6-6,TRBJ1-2,TGTGCCAGCAGTTACGCTACAGTTCCAGGTGATGGCTACACCTTC,CASSYATVPGDGYTF
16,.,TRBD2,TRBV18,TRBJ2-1,TGTGCCAGCTCACAACTTAGCGGGGGAATCTCCAATGAGCAGTTCTTC,CASSQLSGGISNEQFF
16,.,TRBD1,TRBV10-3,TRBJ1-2,TGTGCCATTGGACAGGGTCTAATCCTCGCTAACTATGGCTACACCTTC,CAIGQGLILANYGYTF
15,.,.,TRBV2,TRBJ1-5,TGTGCCAGCAGTGAATACAGGGTGGGCAATCAGCCCCAGCATTTT,CASSEYRVGNQPQHF
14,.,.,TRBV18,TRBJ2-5,TGTGCCAGCTCACCACGGGCTGATCAAGAGACCCAGTACTTC,CASSPRADQETQYF
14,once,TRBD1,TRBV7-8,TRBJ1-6,TGTGCCAGCAGCGAGACAGGGGATTGGTCACCCCTCCACTTT,CASSETGDWSPLHF
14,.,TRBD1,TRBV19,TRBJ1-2,TGTGCCAGTAGTACCCCCGGGACAGCTATTGGCTACACCTTC,CASSTPGTAIGYTF
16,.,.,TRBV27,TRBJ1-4,TGTGCCAGCAGTCCCTTGACCCGGGGGTCTAATGAAAAACTGTTTTTT,CASSPLTRGSNEKLFF
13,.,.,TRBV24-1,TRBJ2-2,TGTGCCACCAGTGATTCAGGGATCGGGGAGCTGTTTTTT,CATSDSGIGELFF
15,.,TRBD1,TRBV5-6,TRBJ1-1,TGTGCCAGCAGCTTGCGGACAGGGATGAACACTGAAGCTTTCTTT,CASSLRTGMNTEAFF
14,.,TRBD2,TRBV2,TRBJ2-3,TGTGCCAGCAGTGTTAGCGGGAGTACAGATACGCAGTATTTT,CASSVSGSTDTQYF
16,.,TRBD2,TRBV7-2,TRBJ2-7,TGTGCCAGCAGCTTAGGTGGTGCGGGAGCTCTCTACGAGCAGTACTTC,CASSLGGAGALYEQYF
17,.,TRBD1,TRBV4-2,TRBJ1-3,TGTGCCAGCAGCCAAGTTGGCAGACAGGGGGACGGAAACACCATATATTTT,CASSQVGRQGDGNTIYF
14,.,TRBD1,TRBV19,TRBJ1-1,TGTGCCAGTAGTCTACAGGGGGCTTACACTGAAGCTTTCTTT,CASSLQGAYTEAFF
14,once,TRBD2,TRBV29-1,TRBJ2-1,TGCAGCGTTGGACTAGCGGGAGGGTACAATGAGCAGTTCTTC,CSVGLAGGYNEQFF
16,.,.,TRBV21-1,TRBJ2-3,TGTGCCAGCAGACCCAAACCGGGACAGCGAGGTCGTACGCAGTATTTT,CASRPKPGQRGRTQYF
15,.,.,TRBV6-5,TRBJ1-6,TGTGCCAGCAGGGTAATCAGCTCCTATAATTCACCCCTCCACTTT,CASRVISSYNSPLHF
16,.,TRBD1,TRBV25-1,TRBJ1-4,TGTGCCAGCAGTGACGGACAGGGTGCAACTAATGAAAAACTGTTTTTT,CASSDGQGATNEKLFF
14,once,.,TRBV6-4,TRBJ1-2,TGTGCCAGCAGTGTGCAGGTTGGCAACTATGGCTACACCTTC,CASSVQVGNYGYTF
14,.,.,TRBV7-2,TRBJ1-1,TGTGCCAGCAGCCCCGGACACTCGAACACTGAAGCTTTCTTT,CASSPGHSNTEAFF
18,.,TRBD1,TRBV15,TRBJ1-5,TGTGCCACCAGCTGGAGTCCCGGGACAGGTATTAGCAATCAGCCCCAGCATTTT,CATSWSPGTGISNQPQHF
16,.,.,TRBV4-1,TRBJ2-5,TGCGCCAGCAGCCAACGACTGGCATTCTCCGAAGAGACCCAGTACTTC,CASSQRLAFSEETQYF
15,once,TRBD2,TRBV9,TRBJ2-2,TGTGCCAGCAGCGTAGTAGGGACTAGCCCCGGGGAGCTGTTTTTT,CASSVVGTSPGELFF
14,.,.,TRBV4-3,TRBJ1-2,TGCGCCAGCAGCCAAGATCAAGGCGTCAGGGGCTACACCTTC,CASSQDQGVRGYTF
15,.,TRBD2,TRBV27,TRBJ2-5,TGTGCCAGCAGTTTCGGCGGGAGGGCCCCAGAGACCCAGTACTTC,CASSFGGRAPETQYF
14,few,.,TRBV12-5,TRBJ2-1,TGTGCTAGTGGTGCAGGGAGGAACTACAATGAGCAGTTCTTC,CASGAGRNYNEQFF
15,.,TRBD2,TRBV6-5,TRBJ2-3,TGTGCCAGCAGAGTAGCGGGAGCCGGCACAGATACGCAGTATTTT,CASRVAGAGTDTQYF
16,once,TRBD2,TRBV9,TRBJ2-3,TGTGCCAGCAGCCCCCAGCGGGACCCTAGAGCAGATACGCAGTATTTT,CASSPQRDPRADTQYF
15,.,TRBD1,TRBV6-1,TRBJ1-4,TGTGCCAGCAGTGAACTCCGGGACAGTAATGAAAAACTGTTTTTT,CASSELRDSNEKLFF
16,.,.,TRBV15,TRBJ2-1,TGTGCCACCAGCAGAGGGCAGGGGAGCTCCTACAATGAGCAGTTCTTC,CATSRGQGSSYNEQFF
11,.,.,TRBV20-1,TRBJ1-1,TGCAGTGCTAAAAAAGGGAGTGAAGCTTTCTTT,CSAKKGSEAFF
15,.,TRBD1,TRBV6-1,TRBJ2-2,TGTGCCAGCAGTGAAGAGACAGGGGGCACCGGGGAGCTGTTTTTT,CASSEETGGTGELFF
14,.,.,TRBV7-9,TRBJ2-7,TGTGCCAGCAGCTTAGGCCCCGGCTCCTACGAGCAGTACTTC,CASSLGPGSYEQYF
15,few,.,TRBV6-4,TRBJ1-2,TGTGCCAGCAGTGACTCAATCGGAGTAGGTTATGGCTACACCTTC,CASSDSIGVGYGYTF
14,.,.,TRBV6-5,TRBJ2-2,TGTGCCAGCAGTTATCTGAAGGGGACCGGGGAGCTGTTTTTT,CASSYLKGTGELFF
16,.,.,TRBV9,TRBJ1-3,TGTGCCAGCAGCGTAGCTTATTTTGAGGCTGGAAACACCATATATTTT,CASSVAYFEAGNTIYF
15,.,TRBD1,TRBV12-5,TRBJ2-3,TGTGCTAGTGGTTTGGGGGACAGGAGCACAGATACGCAGTATTTT,CASGLGDRSTDTQYF
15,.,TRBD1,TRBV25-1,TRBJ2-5,TGTGCCAGCAGTGTCCGGACAGGCCTTCAAGAGACCCAGTACTTC,CASSVRTGLQETQYF